What follows describes a single T cell receptor beta chain. Its antigen is not known. The entry originates in a study of cytotoxic CD8 clonotypes in ibrutinib-treated CLL. On the study more broadly: Patients attained approximately 24 partial and 2 complete responses; at median approximately 68 months, approximately 15 remained remitted while around 12 progressed. The study recorded mean values of approximately 260,000 productive templates and approximately 100,000 productive rearrangements per sample. Study-wide results and caveats: Under treatment, the uncommon public clonotypes either contracted or remained stable.

Germline CDR1 and CDR2: MDHEN and SYDVKM. The V gene end was trimmed by 2 bases and the J gene end by 5 bases; junction bases not matched to a gene: 4. CDR3 length: 15 residues. Profiling relied on immunoSEQ multiplex PCR, and the TCRdb table lists in-frame clones only, not all of them. The table has 45,000 to 50,000 clones, roughly 50% seen once. Sequencing was performed on PBMCs, taken after 12 months of ibrutinib treatment. The V and J genes are TRBV28 and TRBJ1-5, with 9 nucleotides matching TRBD1. The origin of this receptor is a human donor with chronic lymphocytic leukemia. The CDR3 loop is CASSLPGQGHQPQHF. CDR3 sequence (DNA): TGTGCCAGCAGTTTACCCGGACAGGGGCATCAGCCCCAGCATTTT.